This entry concerns a single TCR beta chain. Its target is unknown. This CDR3 has 16 amino acids. Germline V gene lookup returns CDR1 SGDLS and CDR2 YYNGEE. The V segment lost 3 bases and the J segment 8 bases; nucleotides outside the gene matches: 12. Extraction of total RNA produced a minimum of 5 micrograms from each sample. The data belong to a study of blood T cells in healthy people across ages. Findings and caveats of the study: Roughly linearly, TCR beta diversity per million T cells fell as age increased.

A second roughly 6 to 11 cycle PCR used barcoded and J-beta primers. Using its own MiXCR run on the 5' RACE reads, TCRdb lists one record per CDR3 protein. This sample carries about 780,000 distinct CDR3 sequences, about 45% of them seen once, and the ten largest clones take 15% to 20%. The rearrangement uses TRBV9 and TRBJ1-4; 8 bases align to TRBD1. Sequences were obtained from blood. This receptor was obtained from a man at least 80 years old in good health. In DNA, the CDR3 is TGTGCCAGCAGCGCCTCCTCGACAGGGGCCCGAGAAAAACTGTTTTTT. It encodes CASSASSTGAREKLFF.